The T cell receptor beta chain described here comes from a study of blood T cell repertoires in COVID-19. The germline CDR1 and CDR2 sequences are SGHKS and YYEKEE (reference sequence). V lost 1 base and J 2 bases, leaving 13 bases between the germline ends. The CDR3 runs 16 residues. The method was immunoSEQ multiplex PCR; TCRdb's version includes in-frame clones alone and lacks a portion of them. This sample has approximately 140,000 clones; approximately 82% occur once, and the top ten carry roughly 15%. V usage is TRBV5-5 and J usage is TRBJ1-3; tentatively, D is TRBD1 (5 bases). The specimen was peripheral blood. This TCR was recovered from a human donor with acute or convalescent COVID-19. The donor label of this sample is uncertain. For the CDR3, the DNA is TGTGCCAGCAGCTTGCGTTCTGGGGCTACTGGAAACACCATATATTTT. Amino acids: CASSLRSGATGNTIYF.